One and the same sample provided the 19 T cell receptor beta chains below, sequenced in a study of neurological immune-mediated disorders. TCRdb used MiXCR to reprocess the 5' RACE reads, holding one entry per CDR3 protein. This sample yields 50,000 or so distinct CDR3 sequences, of which about 26% are seen a single time; 20% to 25% belongs to the top ten. The sequenced sample was PBMCs. These TCRs come from a woman aged 65 to 85 in good health.

This clonotype showed up many times. This sequence joins TRBV5-6 and TRBJ2-5; 9 bases fit TRBD2. The V and J ends lost 0 bases and 6 bases, in that order; junction bases with no gene match: 9. Germline lookup yields CDR1 SGHDT and CDR2 YYEEEE. This CDR3 spans 16 amino acids. DNA for the CDR3: TGTGCCAGCAGCTTGGACATCGGGACTAGCACTAAGACCCAGTACTTC. It codes for CASSLDIGTSTKTQYF.

This clonotype was found many times. The rearrangement links TRBV10-3 to TRBJ1-4, with D possibly TRBD1 on 5 matching bases. The V gene lost 3 bases and the J gene lost 8 bases, with 7 bases spanning the gap. CDR1 is ENHRY and CDR2 is SYGVKD in the germline V gene. The CDR3 is made up of 12 amino acids. CDR3 residues: CAISEQAEKLFF. In DNA, the CDR3 is TGTGCCATCAGTGAACAGGCGGAAAAACTGTTTTTT.

The sample holds many counts of this clonotype. V gene TRBV5-1 combines with J gene TRBJ2-2; D is perhaps TRBD1 or TRBD2 (5 bases each). Per germline, CDR1 SGHRS and CDR2 YFSETQ. The CDR3 totals 16 residues. V was clipped by 0 bases and J by 5 bases, with 14 bases between them. CDR3 DNA: TGCGCCAGCAGCTTGGAGGGACCACTGACGACCGGGGAGCTGTTTTTT. Its translation is CASSLEGPLTTGELFF.

The chain recombines TRBV5-1 with TRBJ1-2; D perhaps matches TRBD1 (6 bases). The CDR3 is 15 amino acids. V shed 0 bases and J shed 7 bases, with 16 bases lying between them. Germline V lookup: CDR1 SGHRS, CDR2 YFSETQ. CDR3 nucleotide sequence: TGCGCCAGCAGCTTGGCTACCAACAGGGATGCTGGCTACACCTTC. It translates to CASSLATNRDAGYTF. Combining the CDR3 with reference TRBV5-1 and TRBJ1-2 gives the whole variable domain KAGVTQTPRYLIKTRGQQVTLSCSPISGHRSVSWYQQTPGQGLQFLFEYFSETQRNKGNFPGRFSGRQFSNSRSEMNVSTLELGDSALYLCASSLATNRDAGYTFGSGTRLTVV.

This clonotype was detected ten times or more. This CDR3 is CSARQGAGNTEAFF. Here the CDR3 DNA reads TGCAGTGCTAGACAGGGGGCAGGGAACACTGAAGCTTTCTTT. The genes are TRBV20-1 and TRBJ1-1; 8 bases map to TRBD1. The germline V gene encodes CDR1 DFQATT and CDR2 SNEGSKA (reference sequence). Germline trimming cut 2 bases from V and 1 base from J; bases unmatched to any gene: 3. The CDR3 is made up of 14 amino acids.

This clonotype appeared many times. The chain has TRBV5-1 and TRBJ2-1; possibly TRBD1 for D (5 bases). Deletions cut 3 bases from V and 2 bases from J, with 18 bases between. CDR1 SGHRS and CDR2 YFSETQ come from the germline V gene. The CDR3 has 17 residues. The CDR3 is CASSSVGASVTYNEQFF. In DNA, the CDR3 is TGCGCCAGCAGCTCCGTAGGGGCTAGTGTGACCTACAATGAGCAGTTCTTC.

The rearrangement links TRBV20-1 to TRBJ2-5, with TRBD2 identical over 7 bases. The CDR3 has 15 amino acids. V was clipped by 0 bases and J by 0 bases; unmatched bases: 4. Germline lookup yields CDR1 DFQATT and CDR2 SNEGSKA (reference sequence). The CDR3 region has the DNA TGCAGTGCTAGAGAGGCGAGCGGGGACCAAGAGACCCAGTACTTC. Translated, it gives CSAREASGDQETQYF.

This clonotype was recorded many times. This rearrangement joins TRBV11-2 to TRBJ2-7; 7 positions match TRBD1. This CDR3 region has 14 residues. In germline, CDR1 is SGHAT, CDR2 FQNNGV. V trimming: 5 bases; J trimming: 1 base; junction bases outside the gene matches: 5. The CDR3 DNA reads as TGTGCCAGCAGCAACCGGGGACAGTCCTACGAGCAGTACTTC. Protein sequence: CASSNRGQSYEQYF.

CDR3 in DNA: TGTGCCAGCAGTTCAGGGAACGAGCAGTACTTC. Translated, it gives CASSSGNEQYF. This sequence joins TRBV12-3 or TRBV12-4 and TRBJ2-7; TRBD1 might be the D (5 bases). V gave up 4 bases and J gave up 5 bases, with 6 bases separating them. The CDR3 runs to 11 residues.

This clonotype came up many times. CDR3 in DNA: TGCAGTGCTAGGGACCGGAGGGGGTTCCCTGAAGCTTTCTTT. Amino acids: CSARDRRGFPEAFF. This chain connects TRBV20-1 to TRBJ1-1; the D gene is possibly TRBD1 (6 bases). Germline V gene data show CDR1 as DFQATT and CDR2 as SNEGSKA (reference sequence). CDR3 size: 14 residues. Trimming removed 3 bases at V and 6 bases at J, with 17 bases between.

J is TRBJ2-7 and V is TRBV4-2; 11 bases agree with TRBD2. Germline CDR1 LGHNA, CDR2 YNFKEQ. The CDR3 contains 15 residues. J lost 4 bases, V lost 0 bases, and 2 bases had no gene match. CDR3 nucleotides: TGTGCCAGCAGCCAAGATCCTAGCGGGGGGTACGAGCAGTACTTC. Protein product: CASSQDPSGGYEQYF.

This clonotype was seen at least ten times. The gene calls are TRBV7-2 and TRBJ2-7, with TRBD2 identical over 8 bases. This CDR3 region has 14 residues. J gave up 0 bases and V 3 bases, and 1 base lay outside the gene matches. Looked up from germline, CDR1 is SGHTA and CDR2 is FQGNSA. CDR3 sequence: CASSLSGGSYEQYF. DNA of the CDR3: TGTGCCAGCAGCTTGAGCGGGGGCTCCTACGAGCAGTACTTC.

This clonotype was picked up many times. This chain joins TRBV5-1 and TRBJ2-2; D gene uncertain. Germline V lookup: CDR1 SGHRS, CDR2 YFSETQ. V dropped 1 base and J dropped 5 bases, with 12 bases sitting between them. This CDR3 contains 15 residues. The CDR3 reads CASSLSWGKTGELFF. In DNA form, the CDR3 reads TGCGCCAGCAGCTTGTCGTGGGGAAAAACCGGGGAGCTGTTTTTT.

This clonotype has at least ten counts. The chain uses TRBV20-1 and TRBJ2-5; TRBD2 is a possible D gene (6 bases). With 1 base removed from V and 5 bases from J, the gap between germline ends came to 14 bases. The CDR3 runs to 14 residues. The germline V gene encodes CDR1 DFQATT and CDR2 SNEGSKA (reference sequence). In nucleotides, the CDR3 is TGCAGTGCTAGAGGTGGAGGGTCGGGGGAGACCCAGTACTTC. Translation: CSARGGGSGETQYF.

This clonotype was seen many times. The chain is built from TRBV5-1 and TRBJ2-1; no clear D. This CDR3 region has 13 residues. V was trimmed by 0 bases and J by 5 bases, leaving 6 bases between them. Germline CDR1 is SGHRS and CDR2 is YFSETQ. The CDR3 sequence: CASSLGPNNEQFF. CDR3 DNA sequence: TGCGCCAGCAGCTTGGGACCCAACAATGAGCAGTTCTTC.

This clonotype was found many times. The rearrangement links TRBV20-1 to TRBJ2-3, with a tentative D call TRBD1 (6 bases). Looked up from germline, CDR1 is DFQATT and CDR2 is SNEGSKA (reference sequence). Trimming took 4 bases from V and 6 from J, leaving 14 bases between them. This CDR3 spans 13 amino acids. The CDR3 nucleotides are TGCAGTGCTACAGGGGCCCCGGGTGATACGCAGTATTTT. It specifies CSATGAPGDTQYF.

Notes on this clonotype: A read error may produce the germline difference seen at one junction end. The gene calls are TRBV5-1 and TRBJ1-1, with D possibly matching TRBD1 (5 bases). The germline V gene encodes CDR1 SGHRS and CDR2 YFSETQ. CDR3 length: 16 residues. For the CDR3, the DNA is TGCGCCAGCGGCTTGTATGGGGGAGGGGTGAACACTGAAGCTTTCTTT. Its translation is CASGLYGGGVNTEAFF.

This chain links TRBV14 with TRBJ2-1, with D possibly matching TRBD2 (6 bases). Trimming pared 5 bases from V and 11 bases from J, leaving 19 bases between. The length of the CDR3 is 14 residues. The germline V gene encodes CDR1 SGHDN and CDR2 FVKESK. CDR3 in amino acids: CASSSAGRHGQQFF. The CDR3 DNA follows: TGTGCCAGCAGCTCCGCGGGACGGCATGGTCAGCAGTTCTTC.

This clonotype came up many times. The gene calls are TRBV18 and TRBJ2-1; TRBD1 matches 7 bases. The CDR3 is 12 amino acids. The J segment lost 9 bases and the V segment lost 4 bases, leaving 3 bases of the junction unmatched. From germline, CDR1 is KGHSH and CDR2 LQKENI. CDR3 region: CASSLDRVEQFF. Written as DNA, the CDR3 is TGTGCCAGCTCACTCGACAGGGTTGAGCAGTTCTTC.